These T cell receptor beta chains were read from a single sample in a study of shared clonotypes between healthy human individuals. The assay was immunoSEQ multiplex PCR, and TCRdb's table has in-frame clones only and misses some. The sample holds some 2,500,000 clones, approximately 93% seen once. The specimen sequenced was naive CD4+ T cells from PBMCs. Receptor source: a man between 18 and 35 years old in good health. Some clones in this sample may be carry-over from other donors' samples. Both conserved end residues are part of each CDR3. A D gene is named only where the DNA matches it firmly. Clone size is stated in some rows and not others, as once, few, many or a class when expanded.

j_call v_call clone_size d_call cdr3_aa cdr3_nt
TRBJ2-7 TRBV6-5 once - CASSYSVNSYEQYF TGTGCCAGCAGTTACTCGGTAAACTCCTACGAGCAGTACTTC
TRBJ1-6 TRBV19 - - CATEGGVNSPLHF TGTGCTACAGAGGGGGGGGTAAATTCACCCCTCCACTTT
TRBJ2-1 TRBV5-1 - TRBD1 CASSYRDSSYNEQFF TGCGCCAGCAGCTACCGGGACAGCTCCTACAATGAGCAGTTCTTC
TRBJ2-3 TRBV6-1 once TRBD1 CASRQGDFTDTQYF TGTGCCAGTAGACAGGGGGATTTCACAGATACGCAGTATTTT
TRBJ2-7 TRBV28 - - CASSSTSTRLDEQYF TGTGCCAGCAGTTCGACTAGTACACGGTTGGACGAGCAGTACTTC
TRBJ2-7 TRBV18 - TRBD2 CASSRTSSGSRYEQYF TGTGCCAGCTCACGGACATCTAGCGGGAGTCGGTACGAGCAGTACTTC
TRBJ2-7 TRBV23-1 - - CASSHQRSVQYF TGCGCCAGCAGTCATCAAAGGAGTGTGCAGTACTTC
TRBJ2-7 TRBV14 - - CASSRGASYEQYF TGTGCCAGCAGCCGAGGGGCCTCCTACGAGCAGTACTTC
TRBJ2-7 TRBV6-1 few TRBD2 CASIPGLAGDEQYF TGTGCCAGTATTCCGGGACTAGCGGGAGACGAGCAGTACTTC
TRBJ2-2 TRBV10-1 - - CASIGSAGELFF TGCGCCAGCATTGGGTCAGCCGGGGAGCTGTTTTTT
TRBJ2-1 TRBV7-3 - - CASSFPPVYEQFF TGTGCCAGCAGCTTCCCGCCCGTGTATGAGCAGTTCTTC
TRBJ2-7 TRBV28 - TRBD1 CASSSTGHSYEQYF TGTGCCAGCAGTTCGACAGGGCACTCCTACGAGCAGTACTTC
TRBJ1-4 TRBV7-9 - - CASSSGLLPNEKLFF TGTGCCAGCAGTTCAGGGTTATTACCTAATGAAAAACTGTTTTTT